This is a list of T cell receptor beta chains from one sample in a study of cytomegalovirus exposure and HLA in healthy donors. Method: immunoSEQ multiplex PCR; TCRdb's copy keeps in-frame clones and lacks some. The sample contains approximately 170,000 clones, roughly four fifths of which appear only once. The source material was PBMCs. The receptors here all came from a man aged 40-55 years in good health and CMV-seronegative. CDR3s include the opening cysteine and the closing phenylalanine or tryptophan. Each record gives: V gene, J gene, D gene, clone size, CDR3 DNA, CDR3 protein. D genes are given only for firm matches. Rows may omit the clone size; those that give it use once, few, many or a size class.

TRBV11-1	TRBJ2-1	.	.	TGTGCCAGCAGCTTAGCGTCAACCTACAATGAGCAGTTCTTC	CASSLASTYNEQFF
TRBV6-5	TRBJ1-2	TRBD1	.	TGCGCCAGCAGTCCTACGGACAGGGAGAATGGCTACACCTTC	CASSPTDRENGYTF
TRBV7-9	TRBJ1-3	.	.	TGTGCCAGCAGCCCCCCTGAGGCTCACTCTGGAAACACCATATATTTT	CASSPPEAHSGNTIYF
TRBV7-9	TRBJ1-3	.	.	TGTTCCAGCAGCTTAGCGCGTGGGGGGAGCTCTGGAAACACCATATATTTT	CSSSLARGGSSGNTIYF
TRBV7-2	TRBJ2-5	TRBD1	.	TGTGCCAGCAGCTTAGCCGGGACAGGGGGCCAAGAGACCCAGTACTTC	CASSLAGTGGQETQYF
TRBV7-9	TRBJ2-1	TRBD2	.	TGTGCCAGCAGCCTAGCGGGAGCGGATGAGCAGTTCTTC	CASSLAGADEQFF
TRBV19	TRBJ2-3	.	.	TGTGCCAGTAGTATAGACGCTCTCCAGCGGAGCACAGATACGCAGTATTTT	CASSIDALQRSTDTQYF
TRBV29-1	TRBJ2-7	TRBD1	.	TGCAGCGTTGGATCCCGGACAGGGGCCTACGAGCAGTACTTC	CSVGSRTGAYEQYF
TRBV30	TRBJ1-1	TRBD1	few	TGTGCCTGGAGTGTACCCACAGGGGCGCGGACTGAAGCTTTCTTT	CAWSVPTGARTEAFF
TRBV27	TRBJ2-1	TRBD2	.	TGTGCCAGCAGTTTATTAGCGGGAGGTACCTACAATGAGCAGTTCTTC	CASSLLAGGTYNEQFF
TRBV4-2	TRBJ2-5	TRBD2	.	TGTGCCAGCAGCCAAGGGGTAAATAGCGGGAGCTTGGAGACCCAGTACTTC	CASSQGVNSGSLETQYF
TRBV11-2	TRBJ1-1	TRBD1	.	TGTGCCAGCAGCTACACGGGACAGTATAACACTGAAGCTTTCTTT	CASSYTGQYNTEAFF
TRBV5-6	TRBJ1-6	.	.	TGTGCCAGCAGCGGAGACAGGCAATATAATTCACCCCTCCACTTT	CASSGDRQYNSPLHF
TRBV7-2	TRBJ2-1	.	once	TGTGCCAGCAGCTTAGCTCCGGGTTTCGATGAGCAGTTCTTC	CASSLAPGFDEQFF
TRBV5-1	TRBJ2-5	.	few	TGCGCCAGCAGCTTGCAGCTAGAGGAAATAGAGACCCAGTACTTC	CASSLQLEEIETQYF
TRBV6-6	TRBJ1-2	.	.	TGTGCCAGCATTGGACAGCTGTACTATGGCTACACCTTC	CASIGQLYYGYTF
TRBV2	TRBJ1-5	.	.	TGTGCCAGCATTACAGAAGCTGGACAGCCCCAGCATTTT	CASITEAGQPQHF
TRBV28	TRBJ2-7	TRBD1	.	TGTGCCAGCAGTTTTACCGGGACAGGAGGCTACGAGCAGTACTTC	CASSFTGTGGYEQYF
TRBV30	TRBJ2-4	TRBD1	.	TGTGCCTGGAGCCCGGACAGGGGTGGGATTCAGTACTTC	CAWSPDRGGIQYF
TRBV19	TRBJ1-1	TRBD1	.	TGTGCCAGTAGTTTGCAGGGGGGTAGTGTTTTGACTGAAGCTTTCTTT	CASSLQGGSVLTEAFF
TRBV7-2	TRBJ1-2	TRBD1	.	TGTGCCAGCAGCCCTAGAGTACAGGGGTATCTATATGGCTACACCTTC	CASSPRVQGYLYGYTF
TRBV5-1	TRBJ2-2	.	.	TGCGCCAGCAGTCCACTTGGGTCGACTAGGGTCAACACCGGGGAGCTGTTTTTT	CASSPLGSTRVNTGELFF
TRBV10-1	TRBJ2-7	TRBD2	.	TGCGCCAGCAGTGGCGGGACTAGCGGGAGCCTGGGGGACGAGCAGTACTTC	CASSGGTSGSLGDEQYF
TRBV5-1	TRBJ2-5	TRBD2	.	TGCGCCAGCAGCCTGACTAGCGGGGAAGAGACCCAGTACTTC	CASSLTSGEETQYF
TRBV5-1	TRBJ2-7	.	once	TGCGCCAGCAGCTTTAGCAGTCCTTCCTACGAGCAGTACTTC	CASSFSSPSYEQYF
TRBV18	TRBJ2-2	TRBD1	.	TGTGCCAGCTCACCTGACAGGGTTAAGGACACCGGGGAGCTGTTTTTT	CASSPDRVKDTGELFF
TRBV25-1	TRBJ1-5	.	.	TGTGCCAGCAGTTTCGGGGATCAGCCCCAGCATTTT	CASSFGDQPQHF